This T cell receptor (beta chain) stems from a study of T cell changes during pregnancy in multiple sclerosis. The CDR3 loop spans 14 amino acids. Trimming removed 3 bases from V and 1 base from J, with 9 bases in between. Germline loops: CDR1 MDHEN, CDR2 SYDVKM. The repertoire was sequenced with immunoSEQ multiplex PCR; TCRdb's copy has only in-frame clones and lacks some. The table lists 45,000 to 60,000 clones, more than 80% of them singletons. This specimen was CD8+ T cells from peripheral blood mononuclear cells, taken in the second trimester of pregnancy. The receptor was derived from a female donor with multiple sclerosis, enrolled in a pregnancy study. The V call is TRBV28, the J call TRBJ1-1, with D possibly TRBD1 on 6 matching bases. CDR3 bases: TGTGCCAGCAGTTTCGGACAGAAGAACACTGAAGCTTTCTTT. Translating it yields CASSFGQKNTEAFF.